The 10 T cell receptor beta chains listed next were all sequenced from one sample in a study of cytotoxic CD8 clonotypes in ibrutinib-treated CLL. Data came from immunoSEQ multiplex PCR; TCRdb stores just in-frame clones and leaves some out. Of nearly 300,000 clones listed, 65% to 85% are singletons. The source was PBMCs, collected at disease progression, from a patient treated with ibrutinib. These receptors originate from a human donor with chronic lymphocytic leukemia.

The rearrangement uses TRBV4-1 and TRBJ1-3; D remains unclear. The CDR3 spans 15 residues. Germline values: CDR1 MGHRA, CDR2 YSYEKL. V was pared by 3 bases and J by 0 bases, with 9 bases between. DNA of the CDR3: TGCGCCAGCAGCCATGAGGTCCTCTCTGGAAACACCATATATTTT. This encodes CASSHEVLSGNTIYF.

The chain uses TRBV2 and TRBJ2-3; 13 bases map to TRBD2. The CDR3 length is 13 residues. The germline CDR1 and CDR2 sequences are SNHLY and FYNNEI. J gave up 8 bases and V 6 bases, and 2 bases lay outside the gene matches. CDR3 nucleotide sequence: TGTGCCAGCAGGACTAGCGGGGGGACTACGCAGTATTTT. Translation gives CASRTSGGTTQYF.

The chain combines TRBV11-1 with TRBJ2-6; D call uncertain. This CDR3 spans 16 amino acids. V dropped 4 bases and J dropped 0 bases, with 10 bases sitting between them. Germline CDR1 and CDR2: SGHAT and FQDESV (reference sequence). CDR3 sequence: CASSWPRASGANVLTF. The CDR3 region has the DNA TGTGCCAGCAGCTGGCCTCGGGCCTCTGGGGCCAACGTCCTGACTTTC. Full variable domain (outside the CDR3, taken from reference TRBV11-1 and TRBJ2-6): EAEVAQSPRYKITEKSQAVAFWCDPISGHATLYWYRQILGQGPELLVQFQDESVVDDSQLPKDRFSAERLKGVDSTLKIQPAELGDSAMYLCASSWPRASGANVLTFGAGSRLTVL.

V is TRBV6-5 and J is TRBJ2-2, with D perhaps matching TRBD1 or TRBD2 (5 bases each). The CDR3 length is 15 residues. The V end was cut by 6 bases, the J end by 4 bases, with 15 bases between. Per the germline V gene, CDR1 is MNHEY and CDR2 is SVGAGI. The CDR3: CASRLGTDGTGELFF. The CDR3 region has the DNA TGTGCCAGCAGACTTGGGACGGACGGCACCGGGGAGCTGTTTTTT.

The CDR3 sequence: CASSDLYGTGLSGANVLTF. The CDR3 DNA sequence: TGTGCCAGCAGTGATTTGTACGGGACGGGACTCTCTGGGGCCAACGTCCTGACTTTC. The J gene is TRBJ2-6, the V gene TRBV6-1; D may be TRBD2 (6 bases). This CDR3 spans 19 amino acids. CDR1 is MNHNS, CDR2 SASEGT, per germline. Trimming removed 3 bases at V and 0 bases at J, with 18 bases between.

V gene TRBV19 combines with J gene TRBJ2-7; D is uncertain. In germline, CDR1 is LNHDA, CDR2 SQIVND (reference sequence). V gave up 0 bases and J gave up 3 bases, with 9 bases separating them. This CDR3 contains 14 residues. CDR3 coding DNA: TGTGCCAGTAGTATAGATGGGCAGTTCTACGAGCAGTACTTC. Protein sequence: CASSIDGQFYEQYF.

The V call is TRBV4-3, the J call TRBJ1-2, with D possibly being TRBD1 (6 bases). V shed 1 base and J shed 8 bases, with 14 bases lying between them. Germline V gene lookup returns CDR1 LGHNA and CDR2 YSLEER. CDR3 length equals 14 residues. Written as DNA, the CDR3 is TGCGCCAGCAGCCAAGTCTCAGGGGTCGGCGGCTACACCTTC. It is translated as CASSQVSGVGGYTF.

This chain links TRBV2 with TRBJ2-7; a possible D gene is TRBD2 (7 bases). Germline assignment: CDR1 SNHLY and CDR2 FYNNEI. The V end lost 7 bases, the J end lost 4 bases, and 14 bases lay between the germline ends. The CDR3 length is 13 residues. The CDR3 nucleotides are TGTGCCAGCACTCGGGGGGCGCGTTACGAGCAGTACTTC. The encoded protein is CASTRGARYEQYF. The full variable domain, completed using reference TRBV2 and TRBJ2-7, is EPEVTQTPSHQVTQMGQEVILRCVPISNHLYFYWYRQILGQKVEFLVSFYNNEISEKSEIFDDQFSVERPDGSNFTLKIRSTKLEDSAMYFCASTRGARYEQYFGPGTRLTVT.

The chain is built from TRBV9 and TRBJ2-7, with D perhaps matching TRBD1 (6 bases). Trimming cost V 2 bases and J 2 bases, with 14 bases left between them. The CDR3 has 15 amino acids. Germline V gene data show CDR1 as SGDLS and CDR2 as YYNGEE. The CDR3 DNA follows: TGTGCCAGCAGCGTTGGGCAGGGGTCCACCTACGAGCAGTACTTC. It specifies CASSVGQGSTYEQYF.

The chain recombines TRBV5-1 with TRBJ1-2; 7 bases align to TRBD1. CDR1 SGHRS and CDR2 YFSETQ come from the germline V gene. CDR3 length equals 14 residues. V lost 4 bases to trimming and J lost 4 bases; unmatched junction nucleotides: 7. The CDR3 bases are TGCGCCAGCAGCGAGACAGGGTCTTTCTATGGCTACACCTTC. It translates to CASSETGSFYGYTF.